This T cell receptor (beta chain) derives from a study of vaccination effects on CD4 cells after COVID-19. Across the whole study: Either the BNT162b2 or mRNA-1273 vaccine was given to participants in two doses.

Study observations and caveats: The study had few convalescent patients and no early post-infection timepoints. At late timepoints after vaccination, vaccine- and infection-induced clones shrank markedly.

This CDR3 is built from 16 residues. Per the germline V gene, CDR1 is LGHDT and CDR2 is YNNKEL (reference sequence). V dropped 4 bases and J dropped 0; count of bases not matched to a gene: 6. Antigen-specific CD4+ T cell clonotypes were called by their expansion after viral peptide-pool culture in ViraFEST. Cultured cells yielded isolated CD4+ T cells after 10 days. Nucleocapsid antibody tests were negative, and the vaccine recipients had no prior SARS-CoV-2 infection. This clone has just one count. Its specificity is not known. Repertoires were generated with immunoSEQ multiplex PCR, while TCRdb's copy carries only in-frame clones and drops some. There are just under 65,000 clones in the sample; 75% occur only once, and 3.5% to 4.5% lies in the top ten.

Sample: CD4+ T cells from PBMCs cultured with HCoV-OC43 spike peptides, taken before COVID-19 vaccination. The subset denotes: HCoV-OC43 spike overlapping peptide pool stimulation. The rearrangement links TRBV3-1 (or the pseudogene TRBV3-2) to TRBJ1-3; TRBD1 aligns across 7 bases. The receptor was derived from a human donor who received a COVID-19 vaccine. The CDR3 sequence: CASSLQTGTSGNTIYF. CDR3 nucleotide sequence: TGTGCCAGCAGCCTCCAGACAGGGACCTCTGGAAACACCATATATTTT.